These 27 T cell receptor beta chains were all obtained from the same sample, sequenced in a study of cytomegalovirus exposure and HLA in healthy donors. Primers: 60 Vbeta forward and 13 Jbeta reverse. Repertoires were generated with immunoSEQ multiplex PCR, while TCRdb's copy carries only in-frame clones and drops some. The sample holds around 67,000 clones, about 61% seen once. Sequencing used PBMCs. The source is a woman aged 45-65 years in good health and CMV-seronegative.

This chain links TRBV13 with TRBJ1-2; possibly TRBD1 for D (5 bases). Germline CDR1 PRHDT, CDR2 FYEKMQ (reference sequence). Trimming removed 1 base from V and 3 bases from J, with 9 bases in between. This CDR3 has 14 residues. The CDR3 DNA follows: TGTGCCAGCAGCTTAGCAGGGAGGGACTATGGCTACACCTTC. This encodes CASSLAGRDYGYTF.

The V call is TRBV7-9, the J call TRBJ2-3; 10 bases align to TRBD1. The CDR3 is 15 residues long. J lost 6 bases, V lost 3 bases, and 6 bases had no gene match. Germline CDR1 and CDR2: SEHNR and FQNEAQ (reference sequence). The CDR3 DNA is TGTGCCAGCAGCTTCGCGACAGGGGGCTTGGATACGCAGTATTTT. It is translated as CASSFATGGLDTQYF.

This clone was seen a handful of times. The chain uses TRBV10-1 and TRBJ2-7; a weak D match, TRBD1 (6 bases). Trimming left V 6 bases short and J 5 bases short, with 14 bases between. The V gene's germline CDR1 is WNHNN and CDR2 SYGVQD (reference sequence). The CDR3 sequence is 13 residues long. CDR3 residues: CASSLQGWNEQYF. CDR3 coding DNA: TGCGCCAGCAGCTTACAGGGCTGGAACGAGCAGTACTTC.

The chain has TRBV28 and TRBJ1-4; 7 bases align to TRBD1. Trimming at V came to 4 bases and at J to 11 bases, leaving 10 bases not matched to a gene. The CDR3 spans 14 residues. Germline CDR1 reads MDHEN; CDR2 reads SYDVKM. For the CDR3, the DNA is TGTGCCAGCAGTTCAGGACAGGCCTTGGGGAAACTGTTTTTT. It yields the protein CASSSGQALGKLFF.

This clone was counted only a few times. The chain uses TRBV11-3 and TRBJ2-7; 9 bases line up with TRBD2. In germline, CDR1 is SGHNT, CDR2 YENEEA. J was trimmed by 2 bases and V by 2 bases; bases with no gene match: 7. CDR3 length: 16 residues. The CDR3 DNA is TGTGCCAGCAGCTTAAGAGGGACTAGCCAGCCCTACGAGCAGTACTTC. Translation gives CASSLRGTSQPYEQYF.

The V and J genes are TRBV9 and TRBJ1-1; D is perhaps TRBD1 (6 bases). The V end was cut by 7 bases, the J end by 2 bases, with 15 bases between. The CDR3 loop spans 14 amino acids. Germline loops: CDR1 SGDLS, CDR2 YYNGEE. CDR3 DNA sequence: TGTGCCAGCTCCCGTCGGGGGGCCAACACTGAAGCTTTCTTT. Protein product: CASSRRGANTEAFF.

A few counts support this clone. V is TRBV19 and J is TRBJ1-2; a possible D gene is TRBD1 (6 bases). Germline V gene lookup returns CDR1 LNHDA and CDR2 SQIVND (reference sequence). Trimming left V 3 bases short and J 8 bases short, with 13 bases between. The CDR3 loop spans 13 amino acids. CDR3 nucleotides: TGTGCCAGTAGTATTTCAGGGGCGTGGGGCTACACCTTC. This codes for CASSISGAWGYTF.

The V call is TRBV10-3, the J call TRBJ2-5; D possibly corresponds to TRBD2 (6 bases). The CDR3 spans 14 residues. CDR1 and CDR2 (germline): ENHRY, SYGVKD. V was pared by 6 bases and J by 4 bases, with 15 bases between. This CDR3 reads CAISSQGGAETQYF. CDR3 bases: TGTGCCATCAGCAGCCAGGGAGGCGCAGAGACCCAGTACTTC.

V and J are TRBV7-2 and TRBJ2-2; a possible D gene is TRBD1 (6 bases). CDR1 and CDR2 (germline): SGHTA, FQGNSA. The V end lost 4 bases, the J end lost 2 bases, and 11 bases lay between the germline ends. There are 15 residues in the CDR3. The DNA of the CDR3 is TGTGCCAGCAGCTCCTACAGGGACAACACCGGGGAGCTGTTTTTT. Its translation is CASSSYRDNTGELFF. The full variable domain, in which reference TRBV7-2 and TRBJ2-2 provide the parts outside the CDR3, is GAGVSQSPSNKVTEKGKDVELRCDPISGHTALYWYRQSLGQGLEFLIYFQGNSAPDKSGLPSDRFSAERTGGSVSTLTIQRTQQEDSAVYLCASSSYRDNTGELFFGEGSRLTVL.

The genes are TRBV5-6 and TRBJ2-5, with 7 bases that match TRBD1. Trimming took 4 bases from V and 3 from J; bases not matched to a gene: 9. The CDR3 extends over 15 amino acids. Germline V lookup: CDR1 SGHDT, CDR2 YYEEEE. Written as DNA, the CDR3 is TGTGCCAGCAGCCGGACGGGACAGACCAAAGAGACCCAGTACTTC. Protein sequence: CASSRTGQTKETQYF.

The CDR3 region is CASSPGLGADQPQHF. The DNA of the CDR3 is TGCGCCAGCAGCCCTGGTTTGGGGGCAGATCAGCCCCAGCATTTT. J is TRBJ1-5 and V is TRBV5-1, with D perhaps matching TRBD1 (6 bases). This CDR3 has 15 residues. V lost 4 bases and J 5 bases, leaving 16 bases between the germline ends. CDR1 is SGHRS and CDR2 is YFSETQ in the germline V gene. Drawing the rest from reference TRBV5-1 and TRBJ1-5, the complete variable domain is KAGVTQTPRYLIKTRGQQVTLSCSPISGHRSVSWYQQTPGQGLQFLFEYFSETQRNKGNFPGRFSGRQFSNSRSEMNVSTLELGDSALYLCASSPGLGADQPQHFGDGTRLSIL.

The CDR3 spells CASSQGLAGGLAKNIQYF. The CDR3 bases are TGCGCCAGCAGCCAAGGACTAGCGGGAGGTCTAGCCAAAAACATTCAGTACTTC. The chain combines TRBV4-1 with TRBJ2-4; TRBD2 aligns across 13 bases. V lost 1 base, J lost 0 bases, and 3 bases stayed unmatched. The germline gives CDR1 MGHRA, CDR2 YSYEKL. The CDR3 is 18 amino acids.

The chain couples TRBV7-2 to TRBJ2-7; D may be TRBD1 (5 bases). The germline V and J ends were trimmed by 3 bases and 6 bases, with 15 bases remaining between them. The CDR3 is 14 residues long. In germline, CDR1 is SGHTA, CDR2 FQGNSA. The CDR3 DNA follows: TGTGCCAGCAGCTTTCCTAGTTGGGGCGGCGAGCAGTACTTC. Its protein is CASSFPSWGGEQYF.

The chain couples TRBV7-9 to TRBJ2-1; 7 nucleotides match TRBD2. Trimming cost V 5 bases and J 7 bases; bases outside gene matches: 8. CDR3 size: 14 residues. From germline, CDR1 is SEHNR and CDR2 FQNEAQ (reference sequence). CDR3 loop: CASSQMAGENEQFF. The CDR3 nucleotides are TGTGCCAGCAGCCAAATGGCGGGAGAGAATGAGCAGTTCTTC.

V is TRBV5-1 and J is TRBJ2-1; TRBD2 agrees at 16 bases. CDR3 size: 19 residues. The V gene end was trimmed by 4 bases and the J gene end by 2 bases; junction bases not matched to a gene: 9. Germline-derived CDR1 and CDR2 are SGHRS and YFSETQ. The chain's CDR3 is CASSRTGLAGGLAYNEQFF. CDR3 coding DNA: TGCGCCAGCAGCCGAACGGGACTAGCGGGAGGGCTCGCCTACAATGAGCAGTTCTTC.

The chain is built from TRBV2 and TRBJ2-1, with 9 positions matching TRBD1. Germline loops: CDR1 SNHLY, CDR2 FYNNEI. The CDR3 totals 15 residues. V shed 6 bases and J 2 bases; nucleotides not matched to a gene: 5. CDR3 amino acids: CASSADRGAYNEQFF. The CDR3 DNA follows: TGTGCCAGCAGCGCGGACAGGGGAGCCTACAATGAGCAGTTCTTC. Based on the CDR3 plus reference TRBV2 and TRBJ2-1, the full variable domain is EPEVTQTPSHQVTQMGQEVILRCVPISNHLYFYWYRQILGQKVEFLVSFYNNEISEKSEIFDDQFSVERPDGSNFTLKIRSTKLEDSAMYFCASSADRGAYNEQFFGPGTRLTVL.

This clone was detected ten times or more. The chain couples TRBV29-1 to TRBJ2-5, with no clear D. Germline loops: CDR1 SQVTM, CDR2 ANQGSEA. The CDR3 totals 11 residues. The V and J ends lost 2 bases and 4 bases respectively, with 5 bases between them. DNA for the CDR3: TGCAGCGTTGAACCGGTAGAGACCCAGTACTTC. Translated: CSVEPVETQYF.

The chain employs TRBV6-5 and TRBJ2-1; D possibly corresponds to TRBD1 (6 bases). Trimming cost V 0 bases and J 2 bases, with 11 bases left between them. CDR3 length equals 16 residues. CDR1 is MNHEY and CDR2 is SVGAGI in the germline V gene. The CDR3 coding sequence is TGTGCCAGCAGTTACTCGACAGGAGAGGCCTACAATGAGCAGTTCTTC. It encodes CASSYSTGEAYNEQFF.

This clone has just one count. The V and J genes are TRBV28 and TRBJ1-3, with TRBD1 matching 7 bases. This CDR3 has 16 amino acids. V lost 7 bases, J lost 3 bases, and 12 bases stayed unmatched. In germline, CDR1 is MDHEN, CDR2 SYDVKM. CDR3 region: CASTMTGRRGGNTIYF. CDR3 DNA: TGTGCCAGCACCATGACAGGGCGGCGTGGTGGAAACACCATATATTTT.

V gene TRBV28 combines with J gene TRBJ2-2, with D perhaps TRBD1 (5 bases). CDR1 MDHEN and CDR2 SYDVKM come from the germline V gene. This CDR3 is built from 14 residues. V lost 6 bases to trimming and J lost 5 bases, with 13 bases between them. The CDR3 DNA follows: TGTGCCAGCAGAAAAAACCCAGGGACCGGGGAGCTGTTTTTT. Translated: CASRKNPGTGELFF.

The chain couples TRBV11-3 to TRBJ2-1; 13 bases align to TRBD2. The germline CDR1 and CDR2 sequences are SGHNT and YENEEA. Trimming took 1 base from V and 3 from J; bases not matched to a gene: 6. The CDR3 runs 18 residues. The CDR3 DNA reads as TGTGCCAGCAGCTTAGGGCGGACTAGCGGGAGAGACTACAATGAGCAGTTCTTC. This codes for CASSLGRTSGRDYNEQFF.

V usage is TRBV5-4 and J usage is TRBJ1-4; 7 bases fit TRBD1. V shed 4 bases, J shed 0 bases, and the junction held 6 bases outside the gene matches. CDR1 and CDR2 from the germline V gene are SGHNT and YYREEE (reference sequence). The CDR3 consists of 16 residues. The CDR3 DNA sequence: TGTGCCAGCAGCGCAGGGGGTTGGGCAACTAATGAAAAACTGTTTTTT. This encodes CASSAGGWATNEKLFF.

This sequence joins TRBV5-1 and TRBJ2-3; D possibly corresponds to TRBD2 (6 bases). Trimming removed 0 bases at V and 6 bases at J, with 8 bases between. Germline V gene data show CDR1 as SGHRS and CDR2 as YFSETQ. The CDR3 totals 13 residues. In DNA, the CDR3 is TGCGCCAGCAGCTTGGGAGGGAGGGATACGCAGTATTTT. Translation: CASSLGGRDTQYF.

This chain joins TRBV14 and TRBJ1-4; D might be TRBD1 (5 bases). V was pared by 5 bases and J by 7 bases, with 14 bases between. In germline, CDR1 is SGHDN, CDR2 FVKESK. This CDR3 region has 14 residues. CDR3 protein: CASSRDGGGEKLFF. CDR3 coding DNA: TGTGCCAGCAGCAGGGACGGCGGGGGTGAAAAACTGTTTTTT.

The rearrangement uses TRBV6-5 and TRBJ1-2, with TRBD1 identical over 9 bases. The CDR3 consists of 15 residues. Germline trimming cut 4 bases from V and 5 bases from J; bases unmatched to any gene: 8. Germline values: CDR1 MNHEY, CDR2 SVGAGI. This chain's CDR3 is CASSSPGTGPYGYTF. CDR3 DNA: TGTGCCAGCAGTTCCCCCGGGACAGGGCCTTATGGCTACACCTTC.

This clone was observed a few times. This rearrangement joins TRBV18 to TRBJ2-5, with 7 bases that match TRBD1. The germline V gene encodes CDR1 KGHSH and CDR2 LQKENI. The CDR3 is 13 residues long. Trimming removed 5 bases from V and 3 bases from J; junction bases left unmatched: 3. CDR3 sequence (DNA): TGTGCCAGCTCAGAGGGACAGAAAGAGACCCAGTACTTC. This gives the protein CASSEGQKETQYF. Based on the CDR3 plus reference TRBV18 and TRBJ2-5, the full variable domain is NAGVMQNPRHLVRRRGQEARLRCSPMKGHSHVYWYRQLPEEGLKFMVYLQKENIIDESGMPKERFSAEFPKEGPSILRIQQVVRGDSAAYFCASSEGQKETQYFGPGTRLLVL.

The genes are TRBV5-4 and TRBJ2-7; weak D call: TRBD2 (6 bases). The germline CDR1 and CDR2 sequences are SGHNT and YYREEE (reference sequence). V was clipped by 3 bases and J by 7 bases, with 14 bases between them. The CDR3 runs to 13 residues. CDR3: CASSSPSGEEQYF. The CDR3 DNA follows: TGTGCCAGCAGCTCGCCCTCGGGGGAAGAGCAGTACTTC.